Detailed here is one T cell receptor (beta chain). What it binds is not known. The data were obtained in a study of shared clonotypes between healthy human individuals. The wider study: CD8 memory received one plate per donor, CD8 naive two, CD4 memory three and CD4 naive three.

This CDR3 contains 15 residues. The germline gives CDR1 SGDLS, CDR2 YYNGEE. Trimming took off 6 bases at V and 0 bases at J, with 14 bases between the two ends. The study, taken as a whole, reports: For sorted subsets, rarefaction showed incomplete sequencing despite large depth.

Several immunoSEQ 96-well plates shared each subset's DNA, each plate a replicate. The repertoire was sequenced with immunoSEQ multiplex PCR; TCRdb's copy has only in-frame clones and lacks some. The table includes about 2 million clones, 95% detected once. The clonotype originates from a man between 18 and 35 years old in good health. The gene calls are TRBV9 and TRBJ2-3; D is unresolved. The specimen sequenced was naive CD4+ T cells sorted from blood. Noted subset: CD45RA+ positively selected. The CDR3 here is CASTERATSTDTQYF. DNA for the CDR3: TGTGCCAGCACCGAGCGAGCTACCAGCACAGATACGCAGTATTTT.